This T cell receptor beta chain was found in a study of shared clonotypes between healthy human individuals (dated by TCRdb to the early 2020s). For the wider study: The cohort included three men and a couple of women between 18 and 49 years of age. Blood TCR repertoires of five healthy adults were deeply sequenced to estimate repertoire size and the extent of clonotype sharing between individuals. To increase sequencing depth and limit assay-specific biases, TCR repertoire library preparation and sequencing were carried out by different laboratories using diverse techniques. Between about 0.9 and 9 billion PBMCs per donor were obtained by leukapheresis.

Donors were healthy HIV-negative adults with no recently reported acute infections or vaccinations. Only Caucasian adults living in Nashville, Tennessee, USA were represented among the donors. For unsorted samples, tens of millions of PBMCs were counted, and genomic DNA was extracted using the QIAamp DNA Blood Mini kit. Blood was collected by leukapheresis, and PBMCs were isolated by Ficoll-Histopaque density gradient centrifugation and then cryopreserved in liquid nitrogen vapor phase. Trimming removed 8 bases from V and 5 bases from J; the gene matches leave 13 bases unexplained. The CDR3 holds 15 amino acids from the cysteine to the phenylalanine. Only CDR3 DNA is held: 45 bases, read in frame from base 1. The germline V gene (reference sequence) gives CDR1 as LNHDA and CDR2 as SQIVND. A remark on this clone: It has no known antigen specificity. Base qualities are not recorded, but no much larger clone differs from it by a single base.

Overall study results and their limits: Sampling was restricted to blood, and TCR repertoires in tissue are likely to differ from TCR repertoires in blood. Because the study included a small number of donors, the genetic and exposure-history diversity represented was limited. Based on pairwise subsampling, the degree of clonotype sharing among donors was expected to be affected by sequencing depth.

Using the deep immunoSEQ assay, TCR CDR3 regions were amplified from genomic DNA by multiplex PCR. Extracted genomic DNA from each cell subset was distributed evenly across all wells of several immunoSEQ 96-well plates, and each plate was treated as a replicate. For unsorted PBMC, each replicate PCR was loaded with roughly 330 ng genomic DNA, equivalent to 30,000 or so T cell genomes. Ten immunoSEQ deep assay plates were used to sequence unsorted PBMC genomic DNA. Purified libraries were quantified with a Qubit 3.0 fluorometer, sized on a Bioanalyzer 2100, and re-quantified with the KAPA Library Quantification kit. Every immunoSEQ 96-well plate was sequenced on a separate single-read 150-cycle Illumina NextSeq 550 flow cell. As for the original processing: Because only junctional sequences without quality scores were contained in the immunoSEQ output, filtering matching that applied to full-length reads could not be performed. Sequences were annotated with PyIR, a Python wrapper for IgBLAST v1.9, using IMGT germline references to assign V/J genes and CDR3. Reads with weak V/J assignments (E-value above 1e-6), missing CDR3, stop codons, out-of-frame junctions, or ambiguous translated residues were removed. V3J clonotypes were defined as sequences sharing the same inferred V gene, J gene, and CDR3 amino acid sequence. To compute the percentage overlap between repertoires, the number of shared unique clonotypes was divided by the size of the smaller repertoire. Richness of each repertoire was evaluated using RTK rarefaction, the Chao1 estimator, and Recon v2.1 estimates of unobserved clonotypes. TCRdb holds this immuneACCESS table with in-frame rearrangements only. Some clones are missing; in checked studies, unresolved V genes explain under half, and the rest has no known cause. The DNA was the basis for D and trimming; V, J and clone size are from that table. The sample has fewer than 650,000 clones on record, 70% to 80% of them singletons. The ten largest clonotypes hold under 15% of the sample.

What was sequenced was PBMCs. The chain couples TRBV19 to TRBJ2-7; 9 bases in the middle match TRBD1. The origin of this receptor is a woman in her forties in good health. Some clones in this sample may be carry-over from other donors' samples. The DNA sequence is TGTGCCAGTCGACGTCCGGGACAGGGTCCCCACGAGCAGTACTTC. It translates as CASRRPGQGPHEQYF.